The 4 T cell receptor beta chains below come from one sample, sequenced in a study of blood T cells in healthy people across ages. The use of a sample-barcoded 5' primer and a J-beta primer mix characterized a second PCR of about 7 to 12 cycles. MiXCR was run by TCRdb on the 5' RACE reads, yielding one entry per CDR3 protein. The sample lists some 1.7 million distinct CDR3 sequences, under 30% seen once, with 7.7% in the top ten. The sample was blood. The receptors come from a woman in her thirties in good health.

This clonotype was counted between two and nine times. V is TRBV12-3 or TRBV12-4 and J is TRBJ2-7, with 9 bases aligning to TRBD1. Judging by the DNA end, TRBJ2-5 fits better; the J call may be wrong. The CDR3 is 13 amino acids. CDR3 in DNA: TGTGCCAGCAGCGCGGACAGGGGCTTGACCCAGTACTTC. The encoded protein is CASSADRGLTQYF.

V and J are TRBV7-9 and TRBJ2-3, with D unclear. CDR3 length: 15 amino acids. Germline V gene lookup returns CDR1 SEHNR and CDR2 FQNEAQ (reference sequence). The V end was cut by 7 bases, the J end by 2 bases, with 16 bases between. Here the CDR3 DNA reads TGTGCCAGCATCCCATTTGCGCAGAACACAGATACGCAGTATTTT. Amino acid sequence: CASIPFAQNTDTQYF.

This clonotype was counted a few times. The chain carries TRBV29-1 and TRBJ2-1; D gene uncertain. Germline V gene sequence: CDR1 SQVTM, CDR2 ANQGSEA. V was trimmed by 4 bases and J by 7 bases, leaving 5 bases between them. The length of the CDR3 is 10 residues. DNA for the CDR3: TGCAGCGTTGGTGCTAATGAGCAGTTCTTC. Translating it yields CSVGANEQFF.

This clonotype came up a few times. V and J are TRBV28 and TRBJ1-4; 10 bases agree with TRBD1. Germline V gene data show CDR1 as MDHEN and CDR2 as SYDVKM. The CDR3 is 14 residues long. The V gene end was trimmed by 3 bases and the J gene end by 7 bases; junction bases not matched to a gene: 2. The CDR3 region has the DNA TGTGCCAGCAGTTTTGGACAGGGGGTTGAAAAACTGTTTTTT. Translated: CASSFGQGVEKLFF. Supplemented by reference TRBV28 and TRBJ1-4, the full variable domain reads DVKVTQSSRYLVKRTGEKVFLECVQDMDHENMFWYRQDPGLGLRLIYFSYDVKMKEKGDIPEGYSVSREKKERFSLILESASTNQTSMYLCASSFGQGVEKLFFGSGTQLSVL.